This record looks at one T cell receptor (beta chain) sequence and its context. Original data processing: The assay estimated nucleated cells by amplifying reference gene primers. Some clones are missing from TCRdb's copy, which holds only in-frame ones; the method was immunoSEQ multiplex PCR. V, J and clone size were drawn from that table, and D and trimming were deduced from the DNA. The table lists 90,000 to 150,000 clones, more than 75% of them singletons. These data come from a study of blood T cell repertoires in COVID-19. In the study overall: COVID-19 samples, acute and convalescent, were from the United States, Italy and Spain. Sources were T cells, B-cell-depleted T cells, or PBMCs; the material itself was cDNA or gDNA.

Trimming took 3 bases from V and 5 from J; bases not matched to a gene: 1. The germline V gene has CDR1 SGDLS and CDR2 YYNGEE. The CDR3 covers 13 residues. Sequenced sample: peripheral blood. The chain combines TRBV9 with TRBJ2-2, with 7 nucleotides matching TRBD1. This receptor was obtained from a man in his sixties with acute or convalescent COVID-19. This chain's CDR3 is CASSATGTGELFF. The DNA of the CDR3 is TGTGCCAGCAGCGCGACAGGGACCGGGGAGCTGTTTTTT.